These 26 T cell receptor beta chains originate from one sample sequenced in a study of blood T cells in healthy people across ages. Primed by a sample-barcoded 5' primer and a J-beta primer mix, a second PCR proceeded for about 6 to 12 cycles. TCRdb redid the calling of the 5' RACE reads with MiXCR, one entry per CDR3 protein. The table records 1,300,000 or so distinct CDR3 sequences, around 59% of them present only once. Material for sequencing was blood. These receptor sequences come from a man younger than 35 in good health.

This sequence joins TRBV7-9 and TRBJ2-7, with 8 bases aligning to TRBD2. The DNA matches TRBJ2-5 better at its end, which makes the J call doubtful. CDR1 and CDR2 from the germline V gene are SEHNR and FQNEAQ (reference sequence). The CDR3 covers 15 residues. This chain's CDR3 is CASRPPSSGQETQYF. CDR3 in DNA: TGTGCCAGCAGACCGCCTTCTAGCGGGCAAGAGACCCAGTACTTC.

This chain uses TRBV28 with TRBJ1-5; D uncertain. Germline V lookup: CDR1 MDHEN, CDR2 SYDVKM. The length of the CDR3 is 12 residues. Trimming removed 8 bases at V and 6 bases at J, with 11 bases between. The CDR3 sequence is CASLPPFQPQHF. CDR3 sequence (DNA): TGTGCCAGCCTCCCACCGTTTCAGCCCCAGCATTTT. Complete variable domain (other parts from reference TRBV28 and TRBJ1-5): DVKVTQSSRYLVKRTGEKVFLECVQDMDHENMFWYRQDPGLGLRLIYFSYDVKMKEKGDIPEGYSVSREKKERFSLILESASTNQTSMYLCASLPPFQPQHFGDGTRLSIL.

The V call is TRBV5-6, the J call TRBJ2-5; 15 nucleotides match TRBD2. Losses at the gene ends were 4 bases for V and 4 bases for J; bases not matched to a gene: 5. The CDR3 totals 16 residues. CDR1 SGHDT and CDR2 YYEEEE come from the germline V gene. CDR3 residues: CASSLTGLAGGETQYF. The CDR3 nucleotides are TGTGCCAGCAGCCTGACGGGACTAGCGGGAGGAGAGACCCAGTACTTC. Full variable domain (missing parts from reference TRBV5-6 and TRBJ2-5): DAGVTQSPTHLIKTRGQQVTLRCSPKSGHDTVSWYQQALGQGPQFIFQYYEEEERQRGNFPDRFSGHQFPNYSSELNVNALLLGDSALYLCASSLTGLAGGETQYFGPGTRLLVL.

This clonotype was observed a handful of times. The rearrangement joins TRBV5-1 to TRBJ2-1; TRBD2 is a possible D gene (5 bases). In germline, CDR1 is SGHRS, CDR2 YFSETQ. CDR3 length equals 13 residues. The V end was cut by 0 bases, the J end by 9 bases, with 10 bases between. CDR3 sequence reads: CASSLVATGEQFF. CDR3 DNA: TGCGCCAGCAGCTTGGTAGCGACGGGTGAGCAGTTCTTC.

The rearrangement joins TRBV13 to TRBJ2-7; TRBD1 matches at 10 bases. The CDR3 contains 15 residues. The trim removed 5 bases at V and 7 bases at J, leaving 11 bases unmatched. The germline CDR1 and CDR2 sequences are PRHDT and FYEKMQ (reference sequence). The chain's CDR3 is CASSTGTGAFNEQYF. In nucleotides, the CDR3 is TGTGCCAGCAGCACCGGGACAGGGGCCTTCAATGAGCAGTACTTC.

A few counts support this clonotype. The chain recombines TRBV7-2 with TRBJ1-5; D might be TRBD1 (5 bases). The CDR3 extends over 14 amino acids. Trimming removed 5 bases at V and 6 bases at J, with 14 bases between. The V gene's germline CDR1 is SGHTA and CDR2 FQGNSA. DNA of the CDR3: TGTGCCAGCAGCCGCCAGGGATCCGGTCAGCCCCAGCATTTT. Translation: CASSRQGSGQPQHF.

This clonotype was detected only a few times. CDR3 bases: TGTGCCAGCAGTTACCCGGGGTACAATGAGCAGTTCTTC. It specifies CASSYPGYNEQFF. This chain joins TRBV6-5 and TRBJ2-1, with TRBD2 as a possible D gene (5 bases). Germline-derived CDR1 and CDR2 are MNHEY and SVGAGI. The CDR3 loop spans 13 amino acids. The V end was cut by 2 bases, the J end by 4 bases, with 6 bases between.

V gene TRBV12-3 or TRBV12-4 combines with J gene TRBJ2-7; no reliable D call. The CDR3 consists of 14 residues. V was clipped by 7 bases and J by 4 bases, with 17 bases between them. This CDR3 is CASTTGPILYEQYF. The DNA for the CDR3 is TGTGCCAGCACCACCGGACCGATCCTTTACGAGCAGTACTTC.

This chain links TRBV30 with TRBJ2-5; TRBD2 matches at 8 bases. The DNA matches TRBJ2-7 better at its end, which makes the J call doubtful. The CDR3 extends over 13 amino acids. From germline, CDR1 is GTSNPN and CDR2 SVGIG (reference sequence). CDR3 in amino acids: CAWIGAGVYEQYF. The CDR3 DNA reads TGTGCCTGGATAGGAGCGGGAGTTTACGAGCAGTACTTC.

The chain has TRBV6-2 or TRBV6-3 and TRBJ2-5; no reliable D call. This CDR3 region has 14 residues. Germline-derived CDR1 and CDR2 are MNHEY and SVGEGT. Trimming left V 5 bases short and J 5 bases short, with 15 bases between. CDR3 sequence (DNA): TGTGCCAGCAGTAGGATTGATCCGCGGGAGACCCAGTACTTC. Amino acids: CASSRIDPRETQYF.

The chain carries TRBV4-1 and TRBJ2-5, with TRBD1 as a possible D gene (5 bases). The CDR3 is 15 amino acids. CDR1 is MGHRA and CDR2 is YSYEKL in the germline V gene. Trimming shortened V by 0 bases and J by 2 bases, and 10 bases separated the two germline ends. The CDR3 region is CASSQDRARQETQYF. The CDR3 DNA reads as TGCGCCAGCAGCCAAGACAGGGCGAGACAAGAGACCCAGTACTTC.

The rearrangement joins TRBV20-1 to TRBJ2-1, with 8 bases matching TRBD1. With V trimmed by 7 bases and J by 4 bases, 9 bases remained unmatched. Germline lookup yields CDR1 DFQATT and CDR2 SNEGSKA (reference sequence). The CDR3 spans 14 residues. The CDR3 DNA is TGCAGTGTTCTACGACAGGGGAGTTACAATGAGCAGTTCTTC. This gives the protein CSVLRQGSYNEQFF.

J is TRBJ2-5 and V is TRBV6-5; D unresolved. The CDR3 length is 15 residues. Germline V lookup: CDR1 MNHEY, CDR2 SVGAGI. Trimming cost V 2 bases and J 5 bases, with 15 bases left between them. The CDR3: CASSYTIGVVETQYF. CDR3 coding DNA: TGTGCCAGCAGTTACACGATTGGCGTTGTGGAGACCCAGTACTTC.

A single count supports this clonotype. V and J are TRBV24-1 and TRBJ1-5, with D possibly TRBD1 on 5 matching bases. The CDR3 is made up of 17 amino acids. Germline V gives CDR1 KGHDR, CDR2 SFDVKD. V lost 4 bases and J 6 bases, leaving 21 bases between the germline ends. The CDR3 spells CATSDPYNSEGIQPQHF. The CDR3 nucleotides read TGTGCCACCAGTGACCCCTATAACTCTGAGGGGATTCAGCCCCAGCATTTT.

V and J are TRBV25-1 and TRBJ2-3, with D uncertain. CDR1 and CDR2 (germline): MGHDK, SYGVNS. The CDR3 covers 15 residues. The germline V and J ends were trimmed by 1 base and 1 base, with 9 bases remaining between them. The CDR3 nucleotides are TGTGCCAGCAGTGAATTTAGGGATCGCACAGATACGCAGTATTTT. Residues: CASSEFRDRTDTQYF.

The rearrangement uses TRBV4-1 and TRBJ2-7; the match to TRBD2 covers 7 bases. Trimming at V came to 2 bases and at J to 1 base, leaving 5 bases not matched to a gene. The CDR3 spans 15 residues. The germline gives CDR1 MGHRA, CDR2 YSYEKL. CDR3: CASSQHGGGSYEQYF. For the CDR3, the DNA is TGCGCCAGCAGCCAACACGGGGGAGGGTCCTACGAGCAGTACTTC.

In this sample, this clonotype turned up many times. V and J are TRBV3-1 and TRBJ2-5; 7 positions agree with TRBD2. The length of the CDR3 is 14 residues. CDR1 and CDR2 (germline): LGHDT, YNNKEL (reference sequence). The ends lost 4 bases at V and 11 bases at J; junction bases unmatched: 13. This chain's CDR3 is CASSPREVGRGQYF. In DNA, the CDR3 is TGTGCCAGCAGCCCCCGGGAGGTAGGGAGAGGGCAGTACTTC.

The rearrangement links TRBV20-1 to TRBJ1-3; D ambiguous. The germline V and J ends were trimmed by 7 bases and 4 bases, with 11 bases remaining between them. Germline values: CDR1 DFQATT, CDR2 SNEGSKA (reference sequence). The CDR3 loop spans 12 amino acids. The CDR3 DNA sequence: TGCAGTGTTCAATCGATCGGAAACACCATATATTTT. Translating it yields CSVQSIGNTIYF.

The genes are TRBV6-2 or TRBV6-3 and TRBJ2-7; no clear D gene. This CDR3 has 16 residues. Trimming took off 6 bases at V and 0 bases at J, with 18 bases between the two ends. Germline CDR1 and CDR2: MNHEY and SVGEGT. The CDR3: CASSQINERSSYEQYF. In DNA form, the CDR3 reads TGTGCCAGCAGCCAAATTAACGAAAGGAGCTCCTACGAGCAGTACTTC.

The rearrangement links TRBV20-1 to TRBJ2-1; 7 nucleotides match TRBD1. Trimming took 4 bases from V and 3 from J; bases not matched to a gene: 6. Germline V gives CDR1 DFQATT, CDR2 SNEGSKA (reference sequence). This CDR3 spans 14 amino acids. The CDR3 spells CSATPGQYYNEQFF. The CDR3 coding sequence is TGCAGTGCTACCCCGGGACAGTACTACAATGAGCAGTTCTTC.

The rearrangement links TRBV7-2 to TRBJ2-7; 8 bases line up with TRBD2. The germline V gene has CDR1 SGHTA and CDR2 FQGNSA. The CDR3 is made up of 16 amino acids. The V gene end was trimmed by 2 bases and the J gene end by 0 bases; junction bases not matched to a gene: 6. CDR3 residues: CASSLRVGGDSYEQYF. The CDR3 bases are TGTGCCAGCAGCTTAAGAGTCGGGGGGGACTCCTACGAGCAGTACTTC.

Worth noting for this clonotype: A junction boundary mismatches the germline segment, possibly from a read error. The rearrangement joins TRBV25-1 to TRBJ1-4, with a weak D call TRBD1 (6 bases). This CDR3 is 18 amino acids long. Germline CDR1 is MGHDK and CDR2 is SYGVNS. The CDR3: CASSEESGHLSTNEKLFF. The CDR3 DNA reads TGTGCCAGCAGTGAAGAGTCGGGACACCTTTCAACTAACGAAAAACTGTTTTTT.

Here the CDR3 reads CASSYSNLETQYF. In DNA form, the CDR3 reads TGTGCCAGCAGTTACTCCAACTTAGAGACCCAGTACTTC. This chain joins TRBV6-6 and TRBJ2-5; D not resolved. V lost 0 bases to trimming and J lost 4 bases, with 6 bases between them. Looked up from germline, CDR1 is MNHNY and CDR2 is SVGAGI (reference sequence). This CDR3 region has 13 residues.

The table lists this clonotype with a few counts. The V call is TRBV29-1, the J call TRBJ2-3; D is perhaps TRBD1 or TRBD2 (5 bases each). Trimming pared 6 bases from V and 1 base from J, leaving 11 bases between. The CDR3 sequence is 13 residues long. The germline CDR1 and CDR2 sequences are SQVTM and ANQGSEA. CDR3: CSVGVIGTDTQYF. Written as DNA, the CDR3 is TGCAGCGTGGGGGTGATTGGCACAGATACGCAGTATTTT.

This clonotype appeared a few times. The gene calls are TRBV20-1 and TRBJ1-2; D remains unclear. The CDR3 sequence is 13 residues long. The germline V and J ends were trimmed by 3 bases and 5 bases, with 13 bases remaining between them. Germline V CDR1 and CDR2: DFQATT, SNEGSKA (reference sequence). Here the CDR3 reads CSARPPGMYGYTF. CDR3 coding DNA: TGCAGTGCTAGGCCCCCGGGAATGTATGGCTACACCTTC.

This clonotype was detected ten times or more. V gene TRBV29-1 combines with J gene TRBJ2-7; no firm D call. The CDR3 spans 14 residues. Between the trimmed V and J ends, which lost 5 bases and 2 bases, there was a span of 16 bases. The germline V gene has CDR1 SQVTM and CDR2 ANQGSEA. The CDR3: CSVTPPTDAYEQYF. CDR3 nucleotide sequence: TGCAGCGTTACCCCCCCAACAGACGCCTACGAGCAGTACTTC.